Described below is a single T cell receptor beta chain sequence and its context. Using immunoSEQ multiplex PCR, the repertoire was profiled, and TCRdb retains in-frame clones only, with some absent. The sample shows under 200,000 clones, around 86% of them seen only once. Each participant's cohort was designated according to participant-reported clinical history. This record belongs to a study of blood T cell repertoires in COVID-19. As for the study in general: Material from acute and convalescent COVID-19 was sourced from the United States, Italy and Spain.

Germline CDR1 MGHDK, CDR2 SYGVNS. The CDR3 has 15 residues. V gave up 8 bases and J gave up 0 bases, with 13 bases separating them. Specimen: PBMCs or T cells enriched from blood (not recorded which). The chain has TRBV25-1 and TRBJ1-4; tentatively, D is TRBD1 (5 bases). The receptor's source is a man aged 35 to 55 with acute COVID-19. The CDR3 bases are TGTGCCAGCCGCCGGGGGGAAGCAACTAATGAAAAACTGTTTTTT. As protein: CASRRGEATNEKLFF.